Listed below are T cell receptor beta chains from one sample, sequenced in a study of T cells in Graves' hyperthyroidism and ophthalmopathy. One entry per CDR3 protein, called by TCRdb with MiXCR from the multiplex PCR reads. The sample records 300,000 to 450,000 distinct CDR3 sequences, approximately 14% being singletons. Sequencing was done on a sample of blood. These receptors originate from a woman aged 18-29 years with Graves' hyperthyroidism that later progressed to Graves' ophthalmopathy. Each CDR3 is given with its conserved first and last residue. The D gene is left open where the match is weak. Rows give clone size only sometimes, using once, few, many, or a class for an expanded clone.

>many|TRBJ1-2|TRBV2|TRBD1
TGTGCCAGCATTACGGACAGGGCGGGTGGCTACACCTTC
CASITDRAGGYTF
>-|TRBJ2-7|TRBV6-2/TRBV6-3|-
TGTGCCAGCAGCCCTGCCAGGGGGGGCGCGAGAGGCACCTACGAGCAGTACTTC
CASSPARGGARGTYEQYF
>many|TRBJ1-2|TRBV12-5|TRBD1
TGTGCTAGTGGCCGGACCCCTGGGACAGGGCCATCGGGCTACACCTTC
CASGRTPGTGPSGYTF
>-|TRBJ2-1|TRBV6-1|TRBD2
TGTGCCAGCAGTGACCGACTAGCGGGGGACAATGAGCAGTTCTTC
CASSDRLAGDNEQFF
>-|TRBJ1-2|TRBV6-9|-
TGTGCCAGCAGTTACGGGGGCCGGACTTCCTTC
CASSYGGRTSF
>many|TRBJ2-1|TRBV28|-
TGTGCCAGCAGTTCCTCTAGAGGCAATTTGGACAATGAGCAGTTCTTC
CASSSSRGNLDNEQFF
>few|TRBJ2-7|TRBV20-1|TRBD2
TGCAGTGCTAGAGAGGGGGGGACCTACTCCTACGAGCAGTACTTC
CSAREGGTYSYEQYF
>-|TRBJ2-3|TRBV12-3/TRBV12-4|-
TGTGCCAGCAGTTTGACCACCACAGATACGCAGTATTTT
CASSLTTTDTQYF
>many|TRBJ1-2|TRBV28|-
TGTGCCAGCAGTACCCTCCGGGACACCCTTTCGTATGGCTACACCTTC
CASSTLRDTLSYGYTF
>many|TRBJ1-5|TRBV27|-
TGTGCCAGCAGTTTAGGGAGTAGCAATCAGCCCCAGCATTTT
CASSLGSSNQPQHF
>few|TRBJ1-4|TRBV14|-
TGTGCCAGCAGCCAAGATGATATCGGCAGGGGCTATGAAAAACTGTTTTTT
CASSQDDIGRGYEKLFF
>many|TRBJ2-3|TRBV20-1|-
TGCAGTGCTACGGCGGGACATCTCACGTACACAGATACGCAGTATTTT
CSATAGHLTYTDTQYF
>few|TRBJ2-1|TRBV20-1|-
TGCAGTGCTAGATTCACGGGACGGGCCAACAATGAGCAGTTCTTC
CSARFTGRANNEQFF